The rows below give T cell receptor beta chains drawn from one sample of a study of cytomegalovirus exposure and HLA in healthy donors. Sequencing was performed with immunoSEQ multiplex PCR; in TCRdb, only in-frame clones are kept and a portion is missing. The sample shows 150,000 to 200,000 clones, 70% to 90% of them seen only once. The sequencing sample was made of PBMCs. The receptor source for this set is a man aged 18 to 29 in good health and CMV-seropositive. Each CDR3 is given with its conserved first and last residue. Fields, in order: CDR3 DNA, CDR3 protein, clone size, J gene, V gene, D gene. A D gene is named only where the DNA matches it firmly. The listing skips clone size in some rows; elsewhere it reads once, few, many or a size class.

DNA: TGTGCCAGCTTCCGGGGATACTTC
CDR3: CASFRGYF
size: NA
J: TRBJ2-4
V: TRBV5-8
D: NA

DNA: TGTGCCATCTCAGGACAGCATAACTTGAACTATGGCTACACCTTC
CDR3: CAISGQHNLNYGYTF
size: NA
J: TRBJ1-2
V: TRBV10-3
D: NA

DNA: TGCGCCAGCAGCGAGGGGGCACAGTTTTTTAGCAATCAGCCCCAGCATTTT
CDR3: CASSEGAQFFSNQPQHF
size: once
J: TRBJ1-5
V: TRBV4-1
D: TRBD1

DNA: TGTGCCAGCAGCTTAGAACTAGCGGGGGGCACAGATACGCAGTATTTT
CDR3: CASSLELAGGTDTQYF
size: NA
J: TRBJ2-3
V: TRBV7-9
D: TRBD2

DNA: TGTGCCAGCAGCCTGGGACTAGCGGGGGCGCCGAACACCGGGGAGCTGTTTTTT
CDR3: CASSLGLAGAPNTGELFF
size: NA
J: TRBJ2-2
V: TRBV7-9
D: TRBD2

DNA: TGTGCCAGCAGCACCCCTAGCGGGGGGATTGATACGCAGTATTTT
CDR3: CASSTPSGGIDTQYF
size: NA
J: TRBJ2-3
V: TRBV9
D: TRBD2

DNA: TGCGCCAGCAGCCCTAGCGGGGCCACAGATACGCAGTATTTT
CDR3: CASSPSGATDTQYF
size: NA
J: TRBJ2-3
V: TRBV5-1
D: TRBD2

DNA: TGTGCCAGCAGCTTTGACAGGACCCAAGAGACCCAGTACTTC
CDR3: CASSFDRTQETQYF
size: few
J: TRBJ2-5
V: TRBV7-3
D: NA

DNA: TGTGCCAGCAGTCTTCCCGGAAACACCATATATTTT
CDR3: CASSLPGNTIYF
size: NA
J: TRBJ1-3
V: TRBV9
D: NA

DNA: TGTGCCAGCTCACCACGGGCAGCCGAAGCTTTCTTT
CDR3: CASSPRAAEAFF
size: NA
J: TRBJ1-1
V: TRBV18
D: NA

DNA: TGTGCCACCAGCGGGACAGGGGGCTATGGCTACACCTTC
CDR3: CATSGTGGYGYTF
size: NA
J: TRBJ1-2
V: TRBV15
D: TRBD1

DNA: TGTGCCTGGAGTGAAGGGGACAGTAACTACGAGCAGTACTTC
CDR3: CAWSEGDSNYEQYF
size: NA
J: TRBJ2-7
V: TRBV30
D: TRBD1

DNA: TGCGCCAGCAGCTTGTGGGGGGAAGGCTCGGGCGAGCAGTACTTC
CDR3: CASSLWGEGSGEQYF
size: NA
J: TRBJ2-7
V: TRBV5-1
D: NA

DNA: TGCGCCAGCAGCCCCGAGGGGGACTATGGCTACACCTTC
CDR3: CASSPEGDYGYTF
size: NA
J: TRBJ1-2
V: TRBV5-1
D: NA

DNA: TGTGCCAGCAGTTACGGGACAGGGTCGGCTTTCTTT
CDR3: CASSYGTGSAFF
size: few
J: TRBJ1-1
V: TRBV6-5
D: TRBD1

DNA: TGTGCCAGCTCTACCTCCTACGGGACAGGGGGCCTACCGGGAAACACCATATATTTT
CDR3: CASSTSYGTGGLPGNTIYF
size: NA
J: TRBJ1-3
V: TRBV18
D: TRBD1

DNA: TGTGCCAGCAGTGCACCCTCTAACAGGGGGATCACTGAAGCTTTCTTT
CDR3: CASSAPSNRGITEAFF
size: once
J: TRBJ1-1
V: TRBV25-1
D: TRBD1

DNA: TGTGCCAGCAGTGAAGCGGTGGTAGCGGGATATTACAATGAGCAGTTCTTC
CDR3: CASSEAVVAGYYNEQFF
size: NA
J: TRBJ2-1
V: TRBV2
D: TRBD2

DNA: TGCGCCAGCAGCTTGGTGGATGGCGGGGGGGAGCTGTTTTTT
CDR3: CASSLVDGGGELFF
size: NA
J: TRBJ2-2
V: TRBV5-1
D: NA

DNA: TGTGCCACCAGCAGCGGGGACAACTCCTACGAGCAGTACTTC
CDR3: CATSSGDNSYEQYF
size: NA
J: TRBJ2-7
V: TRBV15
D: NA

DNA: TGTGCCAGCAGTGTTCAGGGTTGGATTTCGAAGGAGACCCAGTACTTC
CDR3: CASSVQGWISKETQYF
size: NA
J: TRBJ2-5
V: TRBV6-1
D: NA

DNA: TGTGCCAGCAGCTTACAACGGGCTAGCGGGGTCGGCGAGCAGTACTTC
CDR3: CASSLQRASGVGEQYF
size: NA
J: TRBJ2-7
V: TRBV7-6
D: TRBD2

DNA: TGTGCCAGCAGAGGGGGGACTAGCTCCTACAATGAGCAGTTCTTC
CDR3: CASRGGTSSYNEQFF
size: once
J: TRBJ2-1
V: TRBV7-2
D: TRBD2

DNA: TGTGCCAGCAGCTTAAAACTAGCAGATACGCAGTATTTT
CDR3: CASSLKLADTQYF
size: NA
J: TRBJ2-3
V: TRBV11-2
D: NA

DNA: TGTGCCAGCAGTGAGACCCGGGGAGATACGCAGTATTTT
CDR3: CASSETRGDTQYF
size: once
J: TRBJ2-3
V: TRBV6-4
D: NA

DNA: TGCGCCAGCAGTGAGTGGACAGGGGTGGAGCAGTACTTC
CDR3: CASSEWTGVEQYF
size: NA
J: TRBJ2-7
V: TRBV10-2
D: TRBD1